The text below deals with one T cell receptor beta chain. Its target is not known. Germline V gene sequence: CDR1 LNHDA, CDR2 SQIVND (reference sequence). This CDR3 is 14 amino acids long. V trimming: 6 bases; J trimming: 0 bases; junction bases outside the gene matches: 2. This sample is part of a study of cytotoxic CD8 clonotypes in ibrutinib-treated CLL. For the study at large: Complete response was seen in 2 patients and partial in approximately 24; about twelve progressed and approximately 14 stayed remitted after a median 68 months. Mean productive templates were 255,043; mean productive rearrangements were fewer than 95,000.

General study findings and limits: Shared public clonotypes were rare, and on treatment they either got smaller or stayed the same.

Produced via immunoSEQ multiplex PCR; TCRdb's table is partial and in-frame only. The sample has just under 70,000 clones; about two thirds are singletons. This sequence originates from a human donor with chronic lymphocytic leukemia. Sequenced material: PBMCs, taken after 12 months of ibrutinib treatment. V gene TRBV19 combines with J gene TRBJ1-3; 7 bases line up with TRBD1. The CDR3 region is CASRRDSSGNTIYF. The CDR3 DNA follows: TGTGCCAGTAGACGGGACAGCTCTGGAAACACCATATATTTT.